Shown below are 11 T cell receptor beta chains from a single sample sequenced in a study of response to subunit inactivated influenza vaccine. Each CDR3 protein gets one entry after TCRdb re-called the RT-PCR reads with MiXCR. The sample has hundreds of thousands of distinct CDR3 sequences, roughly 14% seen once. The sample here was PBMCs from blood, taken 12 days after vaccination. The receptor source for this set is a man in his fifties or sixties who received an inactivated influenza vaccine.

The chain joins TRBV12-3 or TRBV12-4 to TRBJ1-1; 11 bases are a match to TRBD1. Losses at the gene ends were 3 bases for V and 4 bases for J; bases not matched to a gene: 4. The CDR3 sequence is 15 residues long. CDR3 nucleotides: TGTGCCAGCAGTTTGAGGACAGGGGGCCTCACTGAAGCTTTCTTT. Amino acid sequence: CASSLRTGGLTEAFF.

The chain uses TRBV28 and TRBJ2-1; 9 bases are shared with TRBD2. CDR1 is MDHEN and CDR2 is SYDVKM in the germline V gene. V shed 2 bases and J 9 bases; nucleotides not matched to a gene: 5. The CDR3 has 14 residues. The CDR3 DNA is TGTGCCAGCAGTTTAGCGGGAGGGGGAGGTGAGCAGTTCTTC. It is translated as CASSLAGGGGEQFF.

The rearrangement joins TRBV5-1 to TRBJ1-2; D is undetermined. V was shortened by 2 bases and J by 4 bases, with 15 bases between the two germline ends. Germline CDR1 reads SGHRS; CDR2 reads YFSETQ. This CDR3 region has 15 residues. In nucleotides, the CDR3 is TGCGCCAGCAGCTTACCCGGCTCACTAGGCTATGGCTACACCTTC. It codes for CASSLPGSLGYGYTF.

This rearrangement joins TRBV14 to TRBJ2-1; D is unresolved. V was shortened by 0 bases and J by 6 bases, with 9 bases between the two germline ends. Germline CDR1 and CDR2: SGHDN and FVKESK. The CDR3 is 14 amino acids. In DNA form, the CDR3 reads TGTGCCAGCAGCCAAGATCGATTTTTCAATGAGCAGTTCTTC. It specifies CASSQDRFFNEQFF.

The rearrangement uses TRBV6-2 or TRBV6-3 and TRBJ2-1; no reliable D call. V was pared by 9 bases and J by 10 bases, with 10 bases between. Germline values: CDR1 MNHEY, CDR2 SVGEGT. The CDR3 has 10 amino acids. The CDR3 DNA reads as TGTGCCAGAGGCAGAGGAGAGCAGTTCTTC. This sequence encodes CARGRGEQFF.

CDR3 DNA: TGTGCCAGCAGCCTCCGGAGGACACGGGAGACCCAGTACTTC. Residues: CASSLRRTRETQYF. The gene calls are TRBV6-2 or TRBV6-3 and TRBJ2-5; D may correspond to TRBD1 or TRBD2 (5 bases each). This CDR3 contains 14 residues. Between the trimmed V and J ends, which lost 6 bases and 5 bases, there was a span of 16 bases. Germline CDR1 is MNHEY and CDR2 is SVGEGT.

This sequence joins TRBV6-2 or TRBV6-3 and TRBJ2-7, with D perhaps matching TRBD1 or TRBD2 (5 bases each). Trimming pared 2 bases from V and 3 bases from J, leaving 8 bases between. There are 13 residues in the CDR3. Germline CDR1 reads MNHEY; CDR2 reads SVGEGT. Here the CDR3 DNA reads TGTGCCAGCAGTTACGAGGGGAACTACGAGCAGTACTTC. This codes for CASSYEGNYEQYF.

Written as DNA, the CDR3 is TGTGCCAGCAGTCGTTCCCCGTTGCTAGCGGGGGGGCGGAGAGATACGCAGTATTTT. Translation gives CASSRSPLLAGGRRDTQYF. The rearrangement links TRBV6-2 or TRBV6-3 to TRBJ2-3, with 12 bases aligning to TRBD2. The CDR3 is 19 residues long. Germline V CDR1 and CDR2: MNHEY, SVGEGT. J gave up 5 bases and V 5 bases, and 17 bases lay outside the gene matches.

The chain is built from TRBV13 and TRBJ2-5, with 7 positions matching TRBD2. Unmatched junction bases numbered 11, after V lost 6 bases and J lost 4 bases. In germline, CDR1 is PRHDT, CDR2 FYEKMQ (reference sequence). The CDR3 totals 15 residues. This CDR3 is CASSARETIGETQYF. CDR3 nucleotides: TGTGCCAGCAGTGCGCGGGAGACAATTGGAGAGACCCAGTACTTC. Full variable domain (missing parts from reference TRBV13 and TRBJ2-5): AAGVIQSPRHLIKEKRETATLKCYPIPRHDTVYWYQQGPGQDPQFLISFYEKMQSDKGSIPDRFSAQQFSDYHSELNMSSLELGDSALYFCASSARETIGETQYFGPGTRLLVL.

This clonotype has only a few counts. The DNA of the CDR3 is TGTGCCAGCAGCTCCAGGGCTCTTGGGATGGAGACCCAGTACTTC. It codes for CASSSRALGMETQYF. The V and J genes are TRBV7-3 and TRBJ2-5; TRBD1 might be the D (5 bases). V was cut by 4 bases and J by 5 bases, with 17 bases left in between. The CDR3 length is 15 residues. From germline, CDR1 is SGHTA and CDR2 FQGTGA.

The gene calls are TRBV7-2 and TRBJ2-2; TRBD1 agrees at 10 bases. CDR3 length: 15 amino acids. Per the germline V gene, CDR1 is SGHTA and CDR2 is FQGNSA. V lost 2 bases, J lost 7 bases, and 4 bases stayed unmatched. CDR3 in amino acids: CASSLMGQGNGELFF. The DNA for the CDR3 is TGTGCCAGCAGCTTAATGGGACAGGGGAACGGGGAGCTGTTTTTT.